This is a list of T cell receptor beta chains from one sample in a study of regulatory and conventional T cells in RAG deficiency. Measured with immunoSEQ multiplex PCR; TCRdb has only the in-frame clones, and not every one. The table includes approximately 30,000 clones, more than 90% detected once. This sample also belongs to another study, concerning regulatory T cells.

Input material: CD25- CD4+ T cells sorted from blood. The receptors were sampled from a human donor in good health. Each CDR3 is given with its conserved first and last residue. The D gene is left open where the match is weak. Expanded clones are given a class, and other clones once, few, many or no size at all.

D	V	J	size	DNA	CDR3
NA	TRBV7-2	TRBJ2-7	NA	TGTGCCAGCAGCCAGAATCCCATCCGCGGACTTGCGCGATACGAGCAGTACTTC	CASSQNPIRGLARYEQYF
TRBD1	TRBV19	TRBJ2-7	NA	TGTGCCAGCCGGAGACAGGGGAACACCTACGAGCAGTACTTC	CASRRQGNTYEQYF
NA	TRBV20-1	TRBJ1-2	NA	TGCAGTGCCACGGGACTTTTGGGCTACACCTTC	CSATGLLGYTF
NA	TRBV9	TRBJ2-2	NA	TGTGCCAGCAGCGTACACGGGGAGCTGTTTTTT	CASSVHGELFF
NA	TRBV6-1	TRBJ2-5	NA	TGTGCCAGCAAGGGGGACGTGAGGGAGACCCAGTACTTC	CASKGDVRETQYF
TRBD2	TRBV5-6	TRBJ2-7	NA	TGTGCCAGCAGCGCCCAGCCCTTGGCGGGAGGGCCCCTCGAGCAGTACTTC	CASSAQPLAGGPLEQYF
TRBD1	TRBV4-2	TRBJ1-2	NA	TGTGCCAGCAGCCACGTAGACAGGGACTATGGCTACACCTTC	CASSHVDRDYGYTF
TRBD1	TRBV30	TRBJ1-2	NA	TGTGCCTGGAAACTAGTTCCGGGACAGGGCTACACCTTC	CAWKLVPGQGYTF
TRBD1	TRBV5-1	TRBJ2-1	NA	TGCGCCAGCAGCTTGTCAGGACAGGGGAGAAACAATGAGCAGTTCTTC	CASSLSGQGRNNEQFF
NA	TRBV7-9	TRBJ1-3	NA	TGTGCCAGCAGCTTACGAGAGAACACCATATATTTT	CASSLRENTIYF
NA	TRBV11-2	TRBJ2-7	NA	TGTGCCAGCAGTCACTCTAGGCAGTCCTACGAGCAGTACTTC	CASSHSRQSYEQYF
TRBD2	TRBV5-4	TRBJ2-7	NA	TGTGCCAGCAGTATTGCCTTGACTAGCGGGAGTGTCAACGAGCAGTACTTC	CASSIALTSGSVNEQYF
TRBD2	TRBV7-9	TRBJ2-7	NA	TGTGCCAGCAGCTTAGCGCTTCTGCGGGAGTTACCCTACGAGCAGTACTTC	CASSLALLRELPYEQYF
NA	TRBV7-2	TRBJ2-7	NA	TGTGCCAGCAGCTTAGTGGCCACCGAGCAGTACTTC	CASSLVATEQYF
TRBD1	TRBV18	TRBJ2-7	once	TGTGCCAGCTCCGAGGGACAGGGGCGCTACGAGCAGTACTTC	CASSEGQGRYEQYF
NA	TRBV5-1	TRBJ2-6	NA	TGCGCCAGCAGCTTGGGGAGGTCTGGGGCCAACGTCCTGACTTTC	CASSLGRSGANVLTF
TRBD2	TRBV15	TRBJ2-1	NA	TGTGCCACCAGCAGAGTGACTAGCAACGCCCATGAGCAGTTCTTC	CATSRVTSNAHEQFF
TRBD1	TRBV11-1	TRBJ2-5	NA	TGTGCCAGCAGCTACGACAGGGGCCAAGAGACCCAGTACTTC	CASSYDRGQETQYF
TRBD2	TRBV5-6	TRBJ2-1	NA	TGTGCCAGCAGCTTGTTCTTAGCGGGGGGGTCCCATGAGCAGTTCTTC	CASSLFLAGGSHEQFF
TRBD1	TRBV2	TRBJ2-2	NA	TGTGCCCGCACCGGGACAGGATCATCCGGGGAGCTGTTTTTT	CARTGTGSSGELFF
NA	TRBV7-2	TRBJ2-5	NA	TGTGCCAGCAGGGACAAAGAATTTTGGGAGACCCAGTACTTC	CASRDKEFWETQYF
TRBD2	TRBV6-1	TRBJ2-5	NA	TGTGCCAGCAGTGAAGCGAGAGGTACACTAGCGGGAGCGGAGACCCAGTACTTC	CASSEARGTLAGAETQYF
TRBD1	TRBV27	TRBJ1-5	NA	TGTGCCAGCAGTATGAGCCCCGGACAGGGCGTGATTTTCAATCAGCCCCAGCATTTT	CASSMSPGQGVIFNQPQHF
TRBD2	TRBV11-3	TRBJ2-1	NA	TGTGCCAGCAGCTTTCGTAGCGGGAGTGAAAATGAGCAGTTCTTC	CASSFRSGSENEQFF
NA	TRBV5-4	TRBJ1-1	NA	TGTGCCAGCAGCTTGGACAGTCGGGCAGGGACTCCTCTCTTT	CASSLDSRAGTPLF
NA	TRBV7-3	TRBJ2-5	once	TGTGCCAGCAGCTCCTCGCGCCAAGAGACCCAGTACTTC	CASSSSRQETQYF
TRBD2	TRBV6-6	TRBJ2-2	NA	TGTGCCAGCAGTCAGGGACTAGCGGGACGCGGGGAGCTGTTTTTT	CASSQGLAGRGELFF
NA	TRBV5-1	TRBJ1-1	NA	TGCGGTTACGGGGGGGGGAAGACTGAAGCTTTCTTT	CGYGGGKTEAFF